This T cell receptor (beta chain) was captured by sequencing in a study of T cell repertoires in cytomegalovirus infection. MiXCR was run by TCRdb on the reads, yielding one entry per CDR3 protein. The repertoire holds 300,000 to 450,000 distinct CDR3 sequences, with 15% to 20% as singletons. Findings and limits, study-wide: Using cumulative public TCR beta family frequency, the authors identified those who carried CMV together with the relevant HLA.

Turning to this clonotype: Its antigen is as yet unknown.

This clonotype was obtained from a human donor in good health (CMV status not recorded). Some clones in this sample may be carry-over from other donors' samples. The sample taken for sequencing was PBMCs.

The CDR3 loop is CASSHARADTQYF. The CDR3 DNA follows: TGTGCCAGCAGTCACGCCAGGGCAGATACGCAGTATTTT. The chain uses TRBV6-6 and TRBJ2-3; tentatively, D is TRBD1 (5 bases). V lost 5 bases and J 4 bases, leaving 10 bases between the germline ends. Germline V CDR1 and CDR2: MNHNY, SVGAGI (reference sequence). CDR3 length equals 13 residues.